These 14 T cell receptor beta chains were sequenced from one sample in a study of blood T cells in healthy people across ages (dated by TCRdb to the mid-2010s). To prepare the library, 5' RACE was applied. Data came from an Illumina HiSeq 2500. A second PCR of roughly 7 to 11 cycles was performed with a sample-barcoded 5' primer and a J-beta primer mix. The public reads were quality trimmed at Q25 with fastp and then assembled into clones with MiXCR by TCRdb, keeping productive beta chains. Each CDR3 protein appears once, grouped with its most common genes and DNA. Within this sample are roughly 800,000 distinct CDR3 sequences, with 35% to 40% of them counted one time only. The ten largest clones take up 13% of the sample. The sequencing input was blood. These receptors originate from a man between 18 and 29 years old in good health.

The genes are TRBV5-1 and TRBJ1-5; D gene uncertain. Trimming stripped 4 bases from V and 3 bases from J, with 11 bases between. Per the germline V gene, CDR1 is SGHRS and CDR2 is YFSETQ. The CDR3 contains 14 residues. DNA for the CDR3: TGCGCCAGCAGCGTAGGAGCGGACAATCAGCCCCAGCATTTT. Amino acid sequence: CASSVGADNQPQHF.

This clonotype was seen at least ten times. The chain recombines TRBV7-2 with TRBJ2-7; possible D gene TRBD1, 6 bases. The J call may be incorrect, as the DNA end agrees better with TRBJ2-5. The CDR3 is 17 amino acids. Germline CDR1 and CDR2: SGHTA and FQGNSA. The CDR3 DNA is TGTGCCAGCAGCTTAGCTGTCCTGAGGGACAACCCAGAGACCCAGTACTTC. Protein sequence: CASSLAVLRDNPETQYF.

The chain has TRBV9 and TRBJ2-7; 9 bases line up with TRBD1. The CDR3 length is 15 residues. The trim removed 0 bases at V and 3 bases at J, leaving 4 bases unmatched. CDR1 is SGDLS and CDR2 is YYNGEE in the germline V gene. CDR3 region: CASSVDTGGFYEQYF. CDR3 nucleotide sequence: TGTGCCAGCAGCGTAGATACAGGGGGCTTCTACGAGCAGTACTTC.

The J gene is TRBJ1-2, the V gene TRBV6-2 or TRBV6-3; D remains unclear. With 6 bases removed from V and 7 bases from J, the gap between germline ends came to 6 bases. CDR1 is MNHEY and CDR2 is SVGEGT in the germline V gene. CDR3 size: 10 residues. CDR3 DNA: TGTGCCAGCAGAAACAGTGGCTACACCTTC. It specifies CASRNSGYTF.

This clonotype was counted a few times. This chain joins TRBV5-6 and TRBJ2-7, with 11 bases identical to TRBD1. The length of the CDR3 is 15 residues. V lost 3 bases to trimming and J lost 2 bases; unmatched junction nucleotides: 4. Germline V gene data show CDR1 as SGHDT and CDR2 as YYEEEE. CDR3 loop: CASSSAGQGAYEQYF. The CDR3 bases are TGTGCCAGCAGCTCCGCGGGACAGGGGGCCTACGAGCAGTACTTC.

The V gene is TRBV7-8, the J gene TRBJ1-1; D is unresolved. The germline V gene has CDR1 SGHVS and CDR2 FQNEAQ. V lost 5 bases and J lost 3, with 10 bases in between. The CDR3 has 13 amino acids. The CDR3 spells CASSPGPDTEAFF. The CDR3 nucleotides are TGTGCCAGCAGCCCTGGACCGGACACTGAAGCTTTCTTT.

The rearrangement joins TRBV15 to TRBJ1-1; 11 bases are a match to TRBD1. The length of the CDR3 is 16 residues. With 0 bases clipped from V and 10 bases from J, the junction kept 10 bases outside the gene matches. Looked up from germline, CDR1 is LNHNV and CDR2 is YYDKDF (reference sequence). The CDR3 reads CATSRDPGTGGRGAFF. CDR3 sequence (DNA): TGTGCCACCAGCAGAGACCCCGGGACAGGGGGACGAGGAGCTTTCTTT.

There are many counts of this clonotype. V is TRBV27 and J is TRBJ2-3; 12 bases align to TRBD2. Germline loops: CDR1 MNHEY, CDR2 SMNVEV (reference sequence). The CDR3 runs 15 residues. V lost 6 bases, J lost 1 base, and 2 bases stayed unmatched. Here the CDR3 DNA reads TGTGCCAGCAGCTCTAGCGGGGGGGGCACAGATACGCAGTATTTT. It specifies CASSSSGGGTDTQYF.

This clonotype came up a few times. The DNA for the CDR3 is TGCAGTGGCGCTGTTAACAGGGGGGGCTACACCTTC. Translation: CSGAVNRGGYTF. The chain carries TRBV20-1 and TRBJ1-2; 8 bases map to TRBD1. Germline V CDR1 and CDR2: DFQATT, SNEGSKA (reference sequence). CDR3 length: 12 residues. V gave up 7 bases and J gave up 8 bases; unmatched junction bases: 9.

This clonotype was seen ten or more times. This chain uses TRBV7-9 with TRBJ2-1, with TRBD1 matching 9 bases. With 4 bases clipped from V and 2 bases from J, the junction kept 15 bases outside the gene matches. Germline V gene sequence: CDR1 SEHNR, CDR2 FQNEAQ (reference sequence). This CDR3 comprises 19 residues. The CDR3 DNA follows: TGTGCCAGCAGCTCGCACATGGACAGGGGAGGTTGGGCCTACAATGAGCAGTTCTTC. Encoded protein: CASSSHMDRGGWAYNEQFF.

The gene calls are TRBV19 and TRBJ2-7; D is unresolved. The J call is in doubt because the DNA end fits TRBJ2-5 better. CDR3 length: 12 amino acids. Germline-derived CDR1 and CDR2 are LNHDA and SQIVND (reference sequence). This CDR3 is CASSTPAQTQYF. DNA for the CDR3: TGTGCCAGTAGTACCCCGGCGCAGACCCAGTACTTC.

Of note for this clonotype: Its ends do not fully match the called genes, so a read error is possible. The chain is built from TRBV7-7 and TRBJ2-5, with 9 bases fitting TRBD2. From germline, CDR1 is SSHAT and CDR2 FNYEAQ (reference sequence). The CDR3 is 13 residues long. CDR3 sequence (DNA): TGTGCCAGCAGCTCTAGCGGGGTGGAGATCCAGTACTTC. Translation: CASSSSGVEIQYF.

There are a few counts of this clonotype. The chain carries TRBV4-1 and TRBJ2-5, with D tentatively TRBD2 (6 bases). CDR1 MGHRA and CDR2 YSYEKL come from the germline V gene. This CDR3 region has 16 residues. Trimming left V 4 bases short and J 0 bases short, with 15 bases between. The CDR3, as DNA: TGCGCCAGCAGCCTAGGGGCGGGGTTCAACCAAGAGACCCAGTACTTC. It yields the protein CASSLGAGFNQETQYF.

The V call is TRBV6-2 or TRBV6-3, the J call TRBJ2-2; 7 nucleotides align to TRBD2. Germline values: CDR1 MNHEY, CDR2 SVGEGT. The CDR3 extends over 16 amino acids. V was clipped by 2 bases and J by 0 bases; unmatched bases: 3. For the CDR3, the DNA is TGTGCCAGCAGTTACCAAGCGGGGTCGAACACCGGGGAGCTGTTTTTT. Amino acids: CASSYQAGSNTGELFF.